A selection of T cell receptor beta chains follows, all from one sample in a study of blood T cells in healthy people across ages. In TCRdb, the 5' RACE reads were re-called with MiXCR into one record per CDR3 protein. This sample has 650,000 to 700,000 distinct CDR3 sequences, with over 40% found just once. The sample consisted of blood. The receptors here all came from an elderly woman in good health. CDR3s include the opening cysteine and the closing phenylalanine or tryptophan. Fields, in order: CDR3 DNA, CDR3 protein, J gene, clone size, V gene, D gene. The D gene is left open where the match is weak. Clone size is shown for a subset of rows, as once, few, many or a class of expanded clone.

TGTGCCAGCAGCAAAATCGTAGACTCGACAGATACGCAGTATTTT,CASSKIVDSTDTQYF,TRBJ2-3,few,TRBV12-3/TRBV12-4,-
TGTGCCAGCAGCCAATCGGACAACTACGAGCAGTACTTC,CASSQSDNYEQYF,TRBJ2-7,-,TRBV14,-
TGTGCCAGCAGCGTAGGGGTGTCTGGGGCCAACGTCCTGACTTTC,CASSVGVSGANVLTF,TRBJ2-6,once,TRBV9,-
TGTGCCAGCAGCCTTGACCTGGGCTTGTTAGATACGCAGTATTTT,CASSLDLGLLDTQYF,TRBJ2-3,-,TRBV2,-
TGTGCCAGCAGCTGGGGGCAGGGTCCGTTGGAGACCCAGTACTTC,CASSWGQGPLETQYF,TRBJ2-5,-,TRBV5-6,-
TGCGCCAGCAGCCAGATAACAGGGGGAGAGACCCAGTACTTC,CASSQITGGETQYF,TRBJ2-5,few,TRBV4-3,TRBD1
TGTGCCAGCAGCGTAGAGGGACGGCGCGAGCAGTACTTC,CASSVEGRREQYF,TRBJ2-7,-,TRBV9,-
TGCAGCCCCCGACTAGCCAATGAGCAGTTCTTC,CSPRLANEQFF,TRBJ2-1,-,TRBV29-1,TRBD2
TGCGCCAGCAGCCCCAGGGGAGAGGACTCACCCCTCCACTTT,CASSPRGEDSPLHF,TRBJ1-6,-,TRBV4-3,-
TGCAGTGCTAGAATTCAGGGGTCCAATCAGCCCCAGCATTTT,CSARIQGSNQPQHF,TRBJ1-5,few,TRBV20-1,-
TGCGCCAGCAGCCAAGATCCGGGGAAAAAATCCCTCTCCTACGAGCAGTACTTC,CASSQDPGKKSLSYEQYF,TRBJ2-7,-,TRBV4-1,-
TGTGCCAGCAGCGACAGGGGTGAATACGAGCAGTACTTC,CASSDRGEYEQYF,TRBJ2-7,few,TRBV6-6,TRBD1
TGTGCCAGCAGCCAGGCGGGTGGTCAGCCCCAGCATTTT,CASSQAGGQPQHF,TRBJ1-5,-,TRBV7-9,-
TGCAGCGTTGATCAAACAGCCTACAATGAGCAGTTCTTC,CSVDQTAYNEQFF,TRBJ2-1,-,TRBV29-1,-
TGTGCCAGCTCACCACAGGGGGACAACACTGAAGCTTTCTTT,CASSPQGDNTEAFF,TRBJ1-1,-,TRBV18,-
TGTGCCAGCAGTGGAGGCGGGGCCGCAGATACGCAGTATTTT,CASSGGGAADTQYF,TRBJ2-3,once,TRBV2,-
TGCGCCAGCAGTGAGGGATTCACAGATACGCAGTATTTT,CASSEGFTDTQYF,TRBJ2-3,many,TRBV5-1,-
TGCAGCGTCTCTGGGACAGGGCCTTACTACGAGCAGTACTTC,CSVSGTGPYYEQYF,TRBJ2-7,many,TRBV29-1,TRBD1
TGCGCCAGCAGACCCTCTCCGGGCGGTAATGAGCAGTTCTTC,CASRPSPGGNEQFF,TRBJ2-1,many,TRBV5-1,-
TGTGCCAGCAGAGAACCTAGCGGGGCCCCCGCCGGGGAGCTGTTTTTT,CASREPSGAPAGELFF,TRBJ2-2,-,TRBV7-9,TRBD2
TGCGCCAGCATAGTGGCTAGCGGCTCCTACAATGAGCAGTTCTTC,CASIVASGSYNEQFF,TRBJ2-1,many,TRBV5-1,TRBD2
TGTGCCAGCAGATTCGGGACATCTGGAAACACCATATATTTT,CASRFGTSGNTIYF,TRBJ1-3,-,TRBV12-3/TRBV12-4,-
TGTGCCATCAGTGAGTACGGGTCGGAGACCCAGTACTTC,CAISEYGSETQYF,TRBJ2-5,many,TRBV10-3,-
TGTGCCAGCAGTAGAACAGGGTACTATTACGAGCAGTACTTC,CASSRTGYYYEQYF,TRBJ2-7,-,TRBV12-3/TRBV12-4,-
TGTGCCAGCAGTTACGGGGAACAGGGAGGGGGCACAGATACGCAGTATTTT,CASSYGEQGGGTDTQYF,TRBJ2-3,-,TRBV6-5,-
TGTGCCAGCAGTACCCCTAGAGCGGGGGCCTACGAGCAGTACTTC,CASSTPRAGAYEQYF,TRBJ2-7,once,TRBV6-5,TRBD2